The 15 T cell receptor beta chains listed next were all sequenced from one sample in a study of blood T cell repertoires in COVID-19. Libraries were prepared by immunoSEQ multiplex PCR; TCRdb keeps only in-frame clonotypes and omits some of them. The table records about 89,000 clones, more than 60% of them present only once. Sequencing was performed on peripheral blood. The receptor source for this set is a human donor in a cohort sampled during active COVID-19.

The V gene is TRBV5-1, the J gene TRBJ2-5; TRBD1 might be the D (6 bases). Trimming shortened V by 8 bases and J by 1 base, and 12 bases separated the two germline ends. Germline V gene data show CDR1 as SGHRS and CDR2 as YFSETQ. This CDR3 contains 13 residues. The CDR3: CASNRDTQETQYF. The CDR3, as DNA: TGCGCCAGTAACCGGGACACCCAAGAGACCCAGTACTTC. The complete variable domain, with remaining parts taken from reference TRBV5-1 and TRBJ2-5, reads KAGVTQTPRYLIKTRGQQVTLSCSPISGHRSVSWYQQTPGQGLQFLFEYFSETQRNKGNFPGRFSGRQFSNSRSEMNVSTLELGDSALYLCASNRDTQETQYFGPGTRLLVL.

V is TRBV20-1 and J is TRBJ2-3; D is unresolved. Looked up from germline, CDR1 is DFQATT and CDR2 is SNEGSKA (reference sequence). Trimming cost V 3 bases and J 4 bases, with 5 bases left between them. The length of the CDR3 is 11 residues. The CDR3 here is CSASQSDTQYF. The CDR3 DNA sequence: TGCAGTGCTAGCCAGTCAGATACGCAGTATTTT.

This sequence joins TRBV28 and TRBJ1-2; D uncertain. V gave up 1 base and J gave up 4 bases, with 7 bases separating them. CDR3 length: 13 residues. Germline V gene sequence: CDR1 MDHEN, CDR2 SYDVKM. CDR3 protein: CASSLSRFYGYTF. DNA of the CDR3: TGTGCCAGCAGTTTATCCCGGTTCTATGGCTACACCTTC.

The count of this clone is one. The chain employs TRBV5-4 and TRBJ1-6, with TRBD1 as a possible D gene (6 bases). The germline V and J ends were trimmed by 2 bases and 9 bases, with 15 bases remaining between them. This CDR3 is 15 amino acids long. Germline V lookup: CDR1 SGHNT, CDR2 YYREEE (reference sequence). CDR3 sequence: CASSFDRWGGSPLHF. CDR3 bases: TGTGCCAGCAGCTTCGACAGGTGGGGGGGTTCACCCCTCCACTTT.

The chain links TRBV28 to TRBJ2-1; TRBD1 might be the D (5 bases). There are 16 residues in the CDR3. Per the germline V gene, CDR1 is MDHEN and CDR2 is SYDVKM. The V and J ends lost 4 bases and 4 bases respectively, with 17 bases between them. CDR3 sequence reads: CASSSPLPDTYNEQFF. The CDR3 coding sequence is TGTGCCAGCAGTTCCCCCTTGCCGGACACTTACAATGAGCAGTTCTTC.

The chain has TRBV4-3 and TRBJ2-1, with a possible D match to TRBD1 (5 bases). With 0 bases removed from V and 6 bases from J, the gap between germline ends came to 9 bases. Germline V lookup: CDR1 LGHNA, CDR2 YSLEER. This CDR3 region has 14 residues. The CDR3 DNA follows: TGCGCCAGCAGCCAAGATATCAGGGCCAATGAGCAGTTCTTC. Translation gives CASSQDIRANEQFF.

The J gene is TRBJ2-1, the V gene TRBV11-3; D possibly corresponds to TRBD2 (6 bases). The V end lost 0 bases, the J end lost 5 bases, and 14 bases lay between the germline ends. The length of the CDR3 is 16 residues. Germline loops: CDR1 SGHNT, CDR2 YENEEA. CDR3 in DNA: TGTGCCAGCAGCTTAGAGGCCGGGAGAGTACACAATGAGCAGTTCTTC. It yields the protein CASSLEAGRVHNEQFF.

To note about this clone: At one end, the junction sequence differs from germline, possibly due to a read error. V usage is TRBV27 and J usage is TRBJ2-7; possible D gene TRBD1, 5 bases. The CDR3 loop spans 14 amino acids. Germline V gives CDR1 MNHEY, CDR2 SMNVEV (reference sequence). The CDR3 is CASSSWAGNYGQYF. CDR3 nucleotide sequence: TGTGCCAGCAGTTCGTGGGCAGGGAACTACGGGCAGTACTTC.

The gene calls are TRBV11-2 and TRBJ1-1; maybe TRBD1 (6 bases). The V end lost 3 bases, the J end lost 1 base, and 12 bases lay between the germline ends. Germline CDR1 is SGHAT and CDR2 is FQNNGV. The CDR3 contains 15 residues. CDR3 protein: CASSFGGAGNTEAFF. As DNA, the CDR3 is TGTGCCAGCAGCTTCGGGGGGGCAGGGAACACTGAAGCTTTCTTT. The whole variable domain, filled in from reference TRBV11-2 and TRBJ1-1, reads EAGVAQSPRYKIIEKRQSVAFWCNPISGHATLYWYQQILGQGPKLLIQFQNNGVVDDSQLPKDRFSAERLKGVDSTLKIQPAKLEDSAVYLCASSFGGAGNTEAFFGQGTRLTVV.

Only a few counts were recorded for this clone. The CDR3 DNA follows: TGTGCCAGCAGACGACAGACAGGCAGCTCCTACGAGCAGTACTTC. This sequence encodes CASRRQTGSSYEQYF. This chain connects TRBV28 to TRBJ2-7; TRBD1 might be the D (6 bases). Trimming removed 6 bases at V and 0 bases at J, with 15 bases between. CDR1 and CDR2 (germline): MDHEN, SYDVKM. The CDR3 totals 15 residues.

The chain combines TRBV4-3 with TRBJ1-1; maybe TRBD1 (5 bases). V lost 1 base and J lost 4, with 10 bases in between. The CDR3 consists of 14 residues. Germline CDR1 is LGHNA and CDR2 is YSLEER. For the CDR3, the DNA is TGCGCCAGCAGCCAAGTTTGGGGCGGCACTGAAGCTTTCTTT. It translates to CASSQVWGGTEAFF.

The V call is TRBV7-2, the J call TRBJ2-7, with 15 bases fitting TRBD2. The CDR3 consists of 19 residues. Germline assignment: CDR1 SGHTA and CDR2 FQGNSA. Trimming cost V 0 bases and J 4 bases; bases outside gene matches: 10. CDR3 protein: CASSLAIRTSGRAGYEQYF. The CDR3 bases are TGTGCCAGCAGCTTAGCCATCCGGACTAGCGGGAGGGCCGGTTACGAGCAGTACTTC.

CDR3 in amino acids: CASRTTYNEQFF. The CDR3 DNA is TGTGCCAGCAGAACAACCTACAATGAGCAGTTCTTC. The chain recombines TRBV27 with TRBJ2-1; D gene unclear. V was pared by 6 bases and J by 2 bases, with 5 bases between. CDR1 and CDR2 (germline): MNHEY, SMNVEV (reference sequence). The CDR3 contains 12 residues.

The chain joins TRBV7-3 to TRBJ2-1, with 11 positions matching TRBD2. The CDR3 extends over 15 amino acids. CDR1 is SGHTA and CDR2 is FQGTGA in the germline V gene. V was clipped by 4 bases and J by 6 bases; unmatched bases: 5. This CDR3 reads CASSSTSGISNEQFF. DNA for the CDR3: TGTGCCAGCAGCTCGACTAGCGGGATATCCAATGAGCAGTTCTTC.

The chain combines TRBV6-2 or TRBV6-3 with TRBJ2-7, with 8 bases matching TRBD1. The CDR3 loop spans 15 amino acids. V lost 6 bases to trimming and J lost 1 base; unmatched junction nucleotides: 8. Per germline, CDR1 MNHEY and CDR2 SVGEGT. Here the CDR3 reads CASSPQTGGSYEQYF. As DNA, the CDR3 is TGTGCCAGCAGCCCCCAAACAGGGGGTTCCTACGAGCAGTACTTC.